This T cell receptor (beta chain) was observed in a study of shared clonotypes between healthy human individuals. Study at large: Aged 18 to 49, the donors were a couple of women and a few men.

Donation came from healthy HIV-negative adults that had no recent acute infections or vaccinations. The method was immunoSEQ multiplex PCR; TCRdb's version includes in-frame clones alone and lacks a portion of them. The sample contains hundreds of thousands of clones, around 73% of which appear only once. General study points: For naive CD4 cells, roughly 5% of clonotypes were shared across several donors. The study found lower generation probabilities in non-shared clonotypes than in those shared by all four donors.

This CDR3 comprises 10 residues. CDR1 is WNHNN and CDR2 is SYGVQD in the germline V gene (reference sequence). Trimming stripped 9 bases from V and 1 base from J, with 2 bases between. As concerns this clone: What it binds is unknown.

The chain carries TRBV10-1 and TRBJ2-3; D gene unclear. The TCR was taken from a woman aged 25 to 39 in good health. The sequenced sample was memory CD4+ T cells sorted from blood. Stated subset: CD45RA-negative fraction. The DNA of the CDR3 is TGCGCCAGGGGCACAGATACGCAGTATTTT. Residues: CARGTDTQYF.